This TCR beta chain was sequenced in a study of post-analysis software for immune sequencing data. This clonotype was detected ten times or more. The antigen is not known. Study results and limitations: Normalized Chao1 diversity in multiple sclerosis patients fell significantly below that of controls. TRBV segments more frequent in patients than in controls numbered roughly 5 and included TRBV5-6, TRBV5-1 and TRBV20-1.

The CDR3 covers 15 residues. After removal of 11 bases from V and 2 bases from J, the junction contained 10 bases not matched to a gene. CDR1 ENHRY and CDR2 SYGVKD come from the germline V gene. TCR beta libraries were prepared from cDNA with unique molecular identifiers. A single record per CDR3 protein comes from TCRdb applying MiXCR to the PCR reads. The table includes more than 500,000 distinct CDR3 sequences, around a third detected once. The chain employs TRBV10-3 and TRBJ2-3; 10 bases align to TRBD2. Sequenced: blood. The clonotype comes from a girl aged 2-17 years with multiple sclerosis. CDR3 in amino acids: CASRLAGEITDTQYF. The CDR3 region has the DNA TGTGCCTCGCGTCTAGCGGGGGAGATCACAGATACGCAGTATTTT.